Listed below are T cell receptor beta chains from one sample, sequenced in a study of shared clonotypes between healthy human individuals. TCRdb keeps only in-frame clones here, not all; method: immunoSEQ multiplex PCR. Of approximately 1.5 million clones in the sample, less than 99% were seen once. Input material: naive CD4+ T cells sorted from blood. The receptors were sampled from a man younger than 45 in good health. The CDR3 runs from the conserved cysteine through the conserved F or W. Each record gives: V gene, D gene, J gene, CDR3 protein, CDR3 DNA. A D gene is named only where the DNA matches it firmly.

TRBV11-2	NA	TRBJ1-2	CASTKRGVGVYGYTF	TGTGCCAGTACAAAACGAGGGGTAGGGGTCTATGGCTACACCTTC
TRBV28	NA	TRBJ2-1	CASREGPSSYNEQFF	TGTGCCAGCAGAGAGGGACCGAGCTCCTACAATGAGCAGTTCTTC
TRBV9	NA	TRBJ2-3	CASSVASGDTQYF	TGTGCCAGCAGCGTAGCTTCCGGGGATACGCAGTATTTT
TRBV18	TRBD2	TRBJ2-1	CASSGLAGAYNEQFF	TGTGCCAGCTCAGGACTAGCGGGAGCGTACAATGAGCAGTTCTTC
TRBV5-1	TRBD1	TRBJ2-7	CASSFGRGRREQYF	TGCGCCAGCAGCTTCGGCAGGGGGCGTCGCGAGCAGTACTTC
TRBV1	NA	TRBJ2-7	CTSSQDPGTGCTNEQYF	TGCACCAGCAGCCAAGACCCCGGGACAGGGTGTACAAACGAGCAGTACTTC
TRBV28	NA	TRBJ1-2	CASSLPGYGYTF	TGTGCCAGCAGTCTGCCCGGCTATGGCTACACCTTC
TRBV14	NA	TRBJ1-1	CASSPRTPQGTEAFF	TGTGCCAGCAGCCCCCGGACGCCACAGGGCACTGAAGCTTTCTTT
TRBV28	TRBD1	TRBJ1-1	CAEGTGVTEAFF	TGTGCCGAAGGGACAGGGGTGACTGAAGCTTTCTTT
TRBV19	NA	TRBJ2-3	CASSTRGDTQYF	TGTGCCAGTAGTACGCGGGGAGATACGCAGTATTTT
TRBV28	NA	TRBJ2-7	CATRDGSYEQYF	TGTGCCACAAGGGACGGGAGCTACGAGCAGTACTTC
TRBV5-4	TRBD2	TRBJ2-1	CASSGGGRGNEQFF	TGTGCCAGCAGCGGCGGTGGGCGGGGGAATGAGCAGTTCTTC
TRBV5-1	NA	TRBJ1-1	CASSRRQRNTEAFF	TGCGCCAGCAGCCGCAGACAGAGGAACACTGAAGCTTTCTTT
TRBV19	TRBD1	TRBJ2-7	CASSPRDSSYEQYF	TGTGCCAGTAGTCCCCGGGACAGCTCCTACGAGCAGTACTTC
TRBV9	TRBD2	TRBJ2-7	CASSPQAGGSYEQYF	TGTGCCAGCAGCCCCCAAGCGGGAGGGTCCTACGAGCAGTACTTC
TRBV4-3	NA	TRBJ2-1	CASSQDTRSYNEQFF	TGCGCCAGCAGCCAAGACACCCGCTCCTACAATGAGCAGTTCTTC
TRBV19	NA	TRBJ2-1	CASSIAGDRVSYNEQFF	TGTGCCAGTAGTATAGCGGGGGACAGAGTCTCCTACAATGAGCAGTTCTTC
TRBV5-6	TRBD2	TRBJ2-1	CASSFTTSGRARAQFF	TGTGCCAGCAGCTTTACGACTAGCGGGAGGGCCAGGGCGCAGTTCTTC
TRBV5-1	NA	TRBJ2-7	CASSLALGPLEQYF	TGCGCCAGCAGCTTGGCCCTGGGTCCTCTCGAGCAGTACTTC
TRBV27	NA	TRBJ2-2	CASSYVVTGELFF	TGTGCCAGCAGTTACGTAGTGACCGGGGAGCTGTTTTTT
TRBV9	TRBD2	TRBJ2-3	CASSPKGTSGVSTDTQYF	TGTGCCAGCAGCCCAAAAGGGACTAGCGGGGTTAGCACAGATACGCAGTATTTT
TRBV7-2	NA	TRBJ2-6	CASRPYRSGANVLTF	TGTGCCAGCAGACCCTATCGCTCTGGGGCCAACGTCCTGACTTTC
TRBV7-9	NA	TRBJ2-4	CASSFRGEINIQYF	TGTGCCAGCAGCTTCCGAGGGGAAATAAACATTCAGTACTTC